The 9 T cell receptor beta chains reported below all come from one sample, sequenced in a study of T cells after yellow fever vaccination. TCRdb called the 5' RACE reads again in MiXCR, with one record for every CDR3 protein. Here the sample spans about 340,000 distinct CDR3 sequences, around an eighth being singletons. The sample was CD4+ T cells sorted from PBMCs, taken 15 days after the yellow fever booster vaccination. These receptors were collected from a man between 18 and 35 years old who received the YFV17D yellow fever vaccine.

The rearrangement links TRBV12-3 or TRBV12-4 to TRBJ2-5; D not certain. V lost 7 bases to trimming and J lost 5 bases, with 14 bases between them. The CDR3 spans 13 residues. The CDR3 sequence: CASTPDLGETQYF. The CDR3 bases are TGTGCCAGCACCCCCGACCTGGGGGAGACCCAGTACTTC.

Many counts were recorded for this clonotype. The rearrangement uses TRBV5-1 and TRBJ2-2; TRBD2 matches 8 bases. The CDR3 has 16 amino acids. V lost 0 bases to trimming and J lost 4 bases; unmatched junction nucleotides: 5. CDR1 and CDR2 from the germline V gene are SGHRS and YFSETQ. Here the CDR3 DNA reads TGCGCCAGCAGCTTGGGGACTAGCATGTTCACCGGGGAGCTGTTTTTT. This encodes CASSLGTSMFTGELFF.

The chain has TRBV5-6 and TRBJ1-5; the D gene is possibly TRBD1 (6 bases). Per the germline V gene, CDR1 is SGHDT and CDR2 is YYEEEE. Trimming left V 4 bases short and J 8 bases short, with 16 bases between. The CDR3 consists of 14 residues. CDR3: CASSPGGQGEPQHF. The CDR3 nucleotides are TGTGCCAGCAGCCCCGGGGGGCAAGGAGAGCCCCAGCATTTT.

This clonotype was found once. This may be a read error: a much more frequent sequence differs by one nucleotide. V and J are TRBV7-9 and TRBJ1-5; no definite D call. CDR1 SEHNR and CDR2 FQNEAQ come from the germline V gene (reference sequence). V was pared by 2 bases and J by 7 bases, with 6 bases between. The CDR3 runs to 12 residues. The CDR3 loop reads CASSLHEQPQHF. CDR3 in DNA: TGTGCCAGCAGCTTACACGAACAGCCCCAGCATTTT. Full variable domain (rest looked up from reference TRBV7-9 and TRBJ1-5): DTGVSQNPRHKITKRGQNVTFRCDPISEHNRLYWYRQTLGQGPEFLTYFQNEAQLEKSRLLSDRFSAERPKGSFSTLEIQRTEQGDSAMYLCASSLHEQPQHFGDGTRLSIL.

This clonotype was found a few times. The chain couples TRBV11-2 to TRBJ1-2, with 9 bases fitting TRBD1. Germline CDR1 and CDR2: SGHAT and FQNNGV. V was clipped by 5 bases and J by 7 bases; unmatched bases: 8. The CDR3 has 14 amino acids. CDR3 in DNA: TGTGCCAGCAGCACCCCCCGGGACAGGGTTGGCTACACCTTC. This codes for CASSTPRDRVGYTF.

This clonotype was seen ten or more times. The V gene is TRBV6-2 or TRBV6-3, the J gene TRBJ2-5, with D possibly being TRBD1 (6 bases). Trimming removed 4 bases at V and 4 bases at J, with 13 bases between. Germline lookup yields CDR1 MNHEY and CDR2 SVGEGT. The CDR3 is made up of 14 amino acids. The DNA of the CDR3 is TGTGCCAGCAGTTCCCAGGGGCTTGGAGAGACCCAGTACTTC. This codes for CASSSQGLGETQYF.

This clonotype was detected only a few times. The chain joins TRBV20-1 to TRBJ1-2, with D possibly TRBD1 on 6 matching bases. The CDR3 extends over 13 amino acids. Trimming shortened V by 1 base and J by 8 bases, and 14 bases separated the two germline ends. CDR1 and CDR2 from the germline V gene are DFQATT and SNEGSKA (reference sequence). In DNA, the CDR3 is TGCAGTGCTAGAGTCCCTCCAGGGGAAGGCTACACCTTC. As protein: CSARVPPGEGYTF.

Ten or more counts support this clonotype. This rearrangement joins TRBV12-3 or TRBV12-4 to TRBJ1-5, with D tentatively TRBD1 (5 bases). CDR3 size: 15 residues. Trimming pared 6 bases from V and 6 bases from J, leaving 18 bases between. Written as DNA, the CDR3 is TGTGCCAGCAGACTGGGGACCGATTCTTTTCAGCCCCAGCATTTT. Amino acid sequence: CASRLGTDSFQPQHF.

This clonotype was observed a few times. V is TRBV7-9 and J is TRBJ1-2; TRBD1 is a possible D gene (5 bases). This CDR3 comprises 14 residues. CDR1 and CDR2 (germline): SEHNR, FQNEAQ (reference sequence). V was cut by 5 bases and J by 2 bases, with 12 bases left in between. The CDR3 sequence is CASSHKTENYGYTF. The CDR3, as DNA: TGTGCCAGCAGCCATAAGACAGAGAACTATGGCTACACCTTC. The full variable domain, completed using reference TRBV7-9 and TRBJ1-2, is DTGVSQNPRHKITKRGQNVTFRCDPISEHNRLYWYRQTLGQGPEFLTYFQNEAQLEKSRLLSDRFSAERPKGSFSTLEIQRTEQGDSAMYLCASSHKTENYGYTFGSGTRLTVV.